This T cell receptor (beta chain) was captured by sequencing in a study of patients and donors after allogeneic stem cell transplantation. The V end was cut by 5 bases, the J end by 7 bases, with 17 bases between. Germline V lookup: CDR1 LGHDT, CDR2 YNNKEL (reference sequence). This CDR3 has 14 residues. TCRdb reprocessed the RT-PCR reads via MiXCR and lists one record per CDR3 protein. The data show about 960,000 distinct CDR3 sequences, with around 17% seen just once and 5.5% to 6.5% held by the top ten. The J gene is TRBJ1-1, the V gene TRBV3-1, with no clear D. The receptor's source is a human donor who was either an allogeneic HSCT recipient or a stem cell or donor lymphocyte infusion donor (not recorded which). It is not recorded whose cells these are; they may come from a transplant donor. Sequencing used blood, either unsorted or a sorted T cell fraction (not recorded which). The CDR3 DNA reads TGTGCCAGCAGCTCCCGGGCCGCAAGAGGTGAAGCTTTCTTT. It specifies CASSSRAARGEAFF.